The 2 T cell receptor beta chains listed next were all sequenced from one sample in a study of blood T cell repertoires in COVID-19 (TCRdb year 2020). The library was produced with the immunoSEQ multiplex PCR assay. Here the immuneACCESS table is served through TCRdb, limited to in-frame sequences with V and J called. Missing clones are a known gap in these copies; in checked studies unresolved V genes cover under half, and the rest lacks a known reason. The sample has 250,000 to 300,000 clones on record, 65% to 90% of them singletons. Of the sample, roughly 13% falls within the top ten clones. Sequencing was performed on peripheral blood. The receptors originated from a woman aged 70-85 years with COVID-19, enrolled during active disease.

A few counts support this clone. The chain couples TRBV5-1 to TRBJ1-1; 7 nucleotides match TRBD1. V was pared by 3 bases and J by 7 bases, with 3 bases of the junction left unmatched. Germline V gives CDR1 SGHRS, CDR2 YFSETQ. The CDR3 runs 12 residues. CDR3 sequence reads: CASSSRDSEAFF. The CDR3 DNA follows: TGCGCCAGCAGCTCGAGGGACAGTGAAGCTTTCTTT.

The count of this clone is one. The CDR3 loop is CASSPGLNTGELFF. As DNA, the CDR3 is TGTGCCAGCAGTCCGGGACTAAACACCGGGGAGCTGTTTTTT. The chain combines TRBV6-5 with TRBJ2-2, with TRBD2 matching 7 bases. From germline, CDR1 is MNHEY and CDR2 SVGAGI. The CDR3 sequence is 14 residues long. The V and J ends lost 5 bases and 2 bases, in that order; junction bases with no gene match: 2.